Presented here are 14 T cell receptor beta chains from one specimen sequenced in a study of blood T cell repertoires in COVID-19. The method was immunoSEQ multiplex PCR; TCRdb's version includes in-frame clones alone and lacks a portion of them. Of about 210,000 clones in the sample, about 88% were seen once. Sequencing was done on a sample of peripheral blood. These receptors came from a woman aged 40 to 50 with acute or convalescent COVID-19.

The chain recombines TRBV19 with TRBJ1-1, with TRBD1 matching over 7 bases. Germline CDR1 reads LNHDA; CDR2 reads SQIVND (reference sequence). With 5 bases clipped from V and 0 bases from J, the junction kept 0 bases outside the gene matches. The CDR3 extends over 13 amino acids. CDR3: CASSGQVNTEAFF. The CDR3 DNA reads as TGTGCCAGTAGTGGACAGGTGAACACTGAAGCTTTCTTT.

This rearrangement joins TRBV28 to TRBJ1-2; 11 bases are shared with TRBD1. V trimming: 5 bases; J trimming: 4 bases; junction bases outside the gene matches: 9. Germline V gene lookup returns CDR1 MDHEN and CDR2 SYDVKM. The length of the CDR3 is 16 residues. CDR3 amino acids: CASSKPGQGVSYGYTF. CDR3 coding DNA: TGTGCCAGCAGTAAACCGGGACAGGGGGTTAGCTATGGCTACACCTTC.

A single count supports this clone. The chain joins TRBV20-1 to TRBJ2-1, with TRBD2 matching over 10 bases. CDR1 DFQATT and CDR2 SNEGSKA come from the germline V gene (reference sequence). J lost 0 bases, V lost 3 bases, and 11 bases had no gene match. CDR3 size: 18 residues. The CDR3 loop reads CSASRSGGVSLSYNEQFF. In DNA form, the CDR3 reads TGCAGTGCTAGTAGGAGCGGGGGGGTCTCCCTCTCCTACAATGAGCAGTTCTTC.

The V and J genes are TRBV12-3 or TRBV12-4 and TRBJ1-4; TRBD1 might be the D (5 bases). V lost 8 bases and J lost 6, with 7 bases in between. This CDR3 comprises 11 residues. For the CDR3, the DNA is TGTGCCAGCTCAGGGTATGAAAAACTGTTTTTT. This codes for CASSGYEKLFF.

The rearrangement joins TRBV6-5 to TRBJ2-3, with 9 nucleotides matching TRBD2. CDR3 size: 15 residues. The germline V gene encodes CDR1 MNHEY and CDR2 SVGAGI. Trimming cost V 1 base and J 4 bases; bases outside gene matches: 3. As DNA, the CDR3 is TGTGCCAGCAGTTACTTTGCGGGGGGGGCAGATACGCAGTATTTT. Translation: CASSYFAGGADTQYF.

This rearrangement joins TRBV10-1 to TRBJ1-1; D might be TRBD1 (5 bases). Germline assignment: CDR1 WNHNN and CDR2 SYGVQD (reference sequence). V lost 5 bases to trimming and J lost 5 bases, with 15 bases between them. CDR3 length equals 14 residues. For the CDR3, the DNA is TGCGCCAGCAGTCCTGGACTCCGGGGGACTGAAGCTTTCTTT. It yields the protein CASSPGLRGTEAFF.

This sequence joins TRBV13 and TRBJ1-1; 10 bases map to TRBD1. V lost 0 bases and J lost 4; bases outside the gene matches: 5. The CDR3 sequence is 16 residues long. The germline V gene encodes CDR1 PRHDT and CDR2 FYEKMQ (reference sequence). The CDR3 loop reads CASSLGPTGGVTEAFF. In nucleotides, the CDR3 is TGTGCCAGCAGCTTAGGTCCGACAGGGGGCGTCACTGAAGCTTTCTTT.

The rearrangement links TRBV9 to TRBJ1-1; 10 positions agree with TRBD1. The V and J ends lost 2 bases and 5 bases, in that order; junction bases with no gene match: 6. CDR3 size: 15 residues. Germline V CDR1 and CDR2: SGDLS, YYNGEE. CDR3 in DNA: TGTGCCAGCAGCGTTGGCGGGACAGGGGTAACTGAAGCTTTCTTT. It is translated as CASSVGGTGVTEAFF.

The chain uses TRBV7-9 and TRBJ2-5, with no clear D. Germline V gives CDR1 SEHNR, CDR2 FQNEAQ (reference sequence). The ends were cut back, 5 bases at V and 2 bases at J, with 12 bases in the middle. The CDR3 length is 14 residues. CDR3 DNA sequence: TGTGCCAGCAGCCCCCTGACAACACAAGAGACCCAGTACTTC. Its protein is CASSPLTTQETQYF. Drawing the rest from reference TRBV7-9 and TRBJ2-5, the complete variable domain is DTGVSQNPRHKITKRGQNVTFRCDPISEHNRLYWYRQTLGQGPEFLTYFQNEAQLEKSRLLSDRFSAERPKGSFSTLEIQRTEQGDSAMYLCASSPLTTQETQYFGPGTRLLVL.

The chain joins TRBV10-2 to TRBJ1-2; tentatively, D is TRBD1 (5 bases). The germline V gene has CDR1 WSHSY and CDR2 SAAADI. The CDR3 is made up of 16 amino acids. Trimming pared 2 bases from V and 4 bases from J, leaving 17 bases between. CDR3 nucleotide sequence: TGCGCCAGCAGTGAGGATGCCCGGGGGGTTAGCTATGGCTACACCTTC. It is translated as CASSEDARGVSYGYTF.

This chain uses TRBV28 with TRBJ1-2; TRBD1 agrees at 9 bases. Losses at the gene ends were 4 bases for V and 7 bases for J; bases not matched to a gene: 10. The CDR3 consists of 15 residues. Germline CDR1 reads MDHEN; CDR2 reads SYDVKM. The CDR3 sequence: CASSYPGQGPIGYTF. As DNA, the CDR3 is TGTGCCAGCAGTTATCCCGGACAGGGGCCCATTGGCTACACCTTC.

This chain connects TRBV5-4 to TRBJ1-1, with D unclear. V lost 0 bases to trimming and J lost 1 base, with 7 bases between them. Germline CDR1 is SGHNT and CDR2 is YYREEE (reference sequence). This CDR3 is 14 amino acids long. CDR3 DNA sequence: TGTGCCAGCAGCTTGGGAAAGCAGAACACTGAAGCTTTCTTT. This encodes CASSLGKQNTEAFF.

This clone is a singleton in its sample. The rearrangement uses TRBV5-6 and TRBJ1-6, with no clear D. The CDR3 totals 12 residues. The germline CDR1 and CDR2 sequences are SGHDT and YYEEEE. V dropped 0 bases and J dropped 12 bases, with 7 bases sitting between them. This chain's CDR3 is CASSLVRGPLHF. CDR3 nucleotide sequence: TGTGCCAGCAGCTTGGTGCGGGGACCCCTCCACTTT.

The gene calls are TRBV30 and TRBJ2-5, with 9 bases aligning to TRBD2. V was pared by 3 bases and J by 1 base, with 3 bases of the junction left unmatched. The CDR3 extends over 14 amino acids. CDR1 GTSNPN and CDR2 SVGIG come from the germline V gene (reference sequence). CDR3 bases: TGTGCCTGGAGCTTGGGACTAGCCCAAGAGACCCAGTACTTC. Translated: CAWSLGLAQETQYF. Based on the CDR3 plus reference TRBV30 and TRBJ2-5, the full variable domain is SQTIHQWPATLVQPVGSPLSLECTVEGTSNPNLYWYRQAAGRGLQLLFYSVGIGQISSEVPQNLSASRPQDRQFILSSKKLLLSDSGFYLCAWSLGLAQETQYFGPGTRLLVL.